This T cell receptor (beta chain) was sequenced during a study of OX40 agonist ivuxolimab in advanced cancers. Turning to the study itself: Patients with prior anti-PD-1, anti-PD-L1 or anti-CTLA-4 therapy were eligible; 40% had some. A partial response was reached by three patients: one with hepatocellular carcinoma and two with cutaneous melanoma.

Some clones are missing from TCRdb's copy, which holds only in-frame ones; the method was immunoSEQ multiplex PCR. The sample contains 45,000 to 50,000 clones, roughly 78% of which appear only once. On this clone: Its specificity is unknown.

Study-wide results and limits: Relative to CD4+, CD8+ T cells held more expanded clones on average.

This CDR3 has 15 residues. V was trimmed by 9 bases and J by 1 base, leaving 13 bases between them. From germline, CDR1 is SGHTA and CDR2 FQGNSA. The starting material was CD4+ or CD8+ T cells sorted from blood, obtained in a trial of the OX40 agonist ivuxolimab. The chain couples TRBV7-2 to TRBJ1-6, with D possibly TRBD1 on 6 matching bases. The receptor's source is an adult with an advanced solid tumor such as melanoma, head and neck, liver or kidney cancer. The CDR3 DNA reads TGTGCCAGTACCCCTAGGGGGTCCTATAATTCACCCCTCCACTTT. Translated: CASTPRGSYNSPLHF.